The 8 T cell receptor beta chains in this list originate from one sample, sequenced in a study of cytomegalovirus exposure and HLA in healthy donors. Primers for the PCR totalled 60 Vbeta and 13 Jbeta. TCRdb keeps only in-frame clones here, not all; method: immunoSEQ multiplex PCR. The sample contains around 100,000 clones, under 80% of which appear only once. The sequencing sample was made of PBMCs. All receptors derive from a woman between 18 and 30 years old in good health and CMV-seropositive.

The chain combines TRBV27 with TRBJ2-5; TRBD1 agrees at 9 bases. The closer fit of TRBJ2-7 to the DNA end suggests the J call may be wrong. The CDR3 runs 15 residues. Germline CDR1 is MNHEY and CDR2 is SMNVEV (reference sequence). CDR3 in DNA: TGTGCCAGCAGTTCCCTTTCGACAGGGGGCTACGAGCAGTACTTC. The encoded protein is CASSSLSTGGYEQYF.

This chain connects TRBV12-5 to TRBJ2-7; TRBD2 matches 9 bases. Germline V lookup: CDR1 LGHNT, CDR2 FRNRAP. Trimming took 3 bases from V and 6 from J; bases not matched to a gene: 6. This CDR3 comprises 14 residues. The CDR3, as DNA: TGTGCTAGTGGTTTCAGGCTAGCGGGATGCGAGCAGTACTTC. It encodes CASGFRLAGCEQYF.

The chain is built from TRBV7-2 and TRBJ2-7, with D tentatively TRBD2 (5 bases). Germline V gene data show CDR1 as SGHTA and CDR2 as FQGNSA. V lost 3 bases, J lost 1 base, and 10 bases lay in between. The CDR3 runs 14 residues. The CDR3 loop is CASSLNRGSYEQYF. The CDR3 DNA follows: TGTGCCAGCAGCTTGAATCGGGGATCCTACGAGCAGTACTTC.

This clone has just one count. V and J are TRBV2 and TRBJ1-2; a possible D gene is TRBD1 (6 bases). V was pared by 7 bases and J by 0 bases, with 15 bases between. The CDR3 loop spans 15 amino acids. CDR1 is SNHLY and CDR2 is FYNNEI in the germline V gene. The CDR3 protein is CASTRTATPNYGYTF. CDR3 coding DNA: TGTGCCAGCACCAGGACAGCCACTCCTAACTATGGCTACACCTTC. The full variable domain, in which reference TRBV2 and TRBJ1-2 provide the parts outside the CDR3, is EPEVTQTPSHQVTQMGQEVILRCVPISNHLYFYWYRQILGQKVEFLVSFYNNEISEKSEIFDDQFSVERPDGSNFTLKIRSTKLEDSAMYFCASTRTATPNYGYTFGSGTRLTVV.

This clone has just one count. This rearrangement joins TRBV7-2 to TRBJ2-3, with a possible D match to TRBD1 (5 bases). The CDR3 contains 15 residues. Trimming shortened V by 1 base and J by 3 bases, and 11 bases separated the two germline ends. CDR1 is SGHTA, CDR2 FQGNSA, per germline. CDR3 protein: CASSLVAPGTDTQYF. The DNA for the CDR3 is TGTGCCAGCAGCTTAGTGGCCCCAGGGACAGATACGCAGTATTTT.

The V and J genes are TRBV6-5 and TRBJ1-2; 9 nucleotides line up with TRBD1. Germline V gene lookup returns CDR1 MNHEY and CDR2 SVGAGI. CDR3 length: 14 residues. The junction had 6 bases not matched to a gene; V was cut back by 5 bases and J by 5 bases. The CDR3 coding sequence is TGTGCCAGCAGTCAGGGACAGGGAAGGTATGGCTACACCTTC. Its translation is CASSQGQGRYGYTF.

The chain links TRBV5-6 to TRBJ1-1; D is ambiguous. V was shortened by 4 bases and J by 1 base, with 14 bases between the two germline ends. CDR3 length equals 15 residues. CDR1 is SGHDT, CDR2 YYEEEE, per germline. CDR3 loop: CASSPDLGGNTEAFF. The CDR3, as DNA: TGTGCCAGCAGCCCGGACCTCGGAGGGAACACTGAAGCTTTCTTT.

This clone showed up just a few times. V usage is TRBV2 and J usage is TRBJ2-2; 9 bases line up with TRBD2. J lost 6 bases, V lost 4 bases, and 9 bases had no gene match. Germline CDR1 is SNHLY and CDR2 is FYNNEI. The CDR3 extends over 16 amino acids. The CDR3 DNA reads TGTGCCAGCAGTGGCAGGGCGGGGGGGTTCCCCGGGGAGCTGTTTTTT. This gives the protein CASSGRAGGFPGELFF.